The source of this TCR beta chain is a study of response to subunit inactivated influenza vaccine. Trimming took off 6 bases at V and 5 bases at J, with 19 bases between the two ends. CDR1 and CDR2 (germline): SNHLY, FYNNEI. This CDR3 has 16 residues. TCRdb re-called the RT-PCR reads through MiXCR, storing one row per CDR3 protein. In the table there are around 520,000 distinct CDR3 sequences, roughly 25% of which are singletons. In its sample, this clonotype was seen a few times. The J gene is TRBJ1-4, the V gene TRBV2, with D perhaps matching TRBD1 (5 bases). The source material was CD4+ T cells sorted from PBMCs, sampled 5 to 6 days after vaccination. The origin of this receptor is a man aged 50 to 59 who received an inactivated influenza vaccine. CDR3 region: CASSAQGPGWNEKLFF. CDR3 nucleotide sequence: TGTGCCAGCAGCGCCCAGGGCCCTGGTTGGAATGAAAAACTGTTTTTT. Based on the CDR3 plus reference TRBV2 and TRBJ1-4, the full variable domain is EPEVTQTPSHQVTQMGQEVILRCVPISNHLYFYWYRQILGQKVEFLVSFYNNEISEKSEIFDDQFSVERPDGSNFTLKIRSTKLEDSAMYFCASSAQGPGWNEKLFFGSGTQLSVL.